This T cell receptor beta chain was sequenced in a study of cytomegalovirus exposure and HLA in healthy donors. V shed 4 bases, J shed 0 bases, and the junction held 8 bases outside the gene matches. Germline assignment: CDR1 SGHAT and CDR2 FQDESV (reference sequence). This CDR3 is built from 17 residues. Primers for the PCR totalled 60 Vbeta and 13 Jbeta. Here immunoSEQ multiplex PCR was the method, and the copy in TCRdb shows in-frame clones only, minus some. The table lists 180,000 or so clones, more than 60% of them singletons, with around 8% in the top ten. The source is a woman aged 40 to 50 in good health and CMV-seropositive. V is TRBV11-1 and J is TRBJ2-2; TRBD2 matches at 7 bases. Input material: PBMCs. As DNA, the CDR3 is TGTGCCAGCAGCTCCTCCTGGGGACTATCGAACACCGGGGAGCTGTTTTTT. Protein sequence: CASSSSWGLSNTGELFF.